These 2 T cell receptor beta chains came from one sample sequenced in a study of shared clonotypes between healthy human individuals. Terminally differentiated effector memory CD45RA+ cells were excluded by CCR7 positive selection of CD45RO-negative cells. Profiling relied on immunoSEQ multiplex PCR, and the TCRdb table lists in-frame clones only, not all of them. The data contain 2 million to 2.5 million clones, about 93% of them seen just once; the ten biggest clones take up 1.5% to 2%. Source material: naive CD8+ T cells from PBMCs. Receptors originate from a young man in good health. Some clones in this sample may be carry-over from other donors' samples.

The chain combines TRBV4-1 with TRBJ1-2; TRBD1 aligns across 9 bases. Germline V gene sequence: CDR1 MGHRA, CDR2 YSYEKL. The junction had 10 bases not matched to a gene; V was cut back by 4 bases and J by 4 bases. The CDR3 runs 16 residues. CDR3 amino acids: CASSLQGDRASYGYTF. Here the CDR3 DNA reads TGCGCCAGCAGCCTCCAAGGGGACAGGGCCTCCTATGGCTACACCTTC.

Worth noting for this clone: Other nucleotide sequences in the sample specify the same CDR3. The CDR3 spells CASSLLAGGPPETQYF. CDR3 nucleotide sequence: TGTGCCAGCAGTTTATTGGCGGGAGGGCCTCCAGAGACCCAGTACTTC. The chain has TRBV27 and TRBJ2-5; 9 bases map to TRBD2. The J segment lost 4 bases and the V segment lost 1 base, leaving 7 bases of the junction unmatched. The V gene's germline CDR1 is MNHEY and CDR2 SMNVEV (reference sequence). This CDR3 is built from 16 residues.